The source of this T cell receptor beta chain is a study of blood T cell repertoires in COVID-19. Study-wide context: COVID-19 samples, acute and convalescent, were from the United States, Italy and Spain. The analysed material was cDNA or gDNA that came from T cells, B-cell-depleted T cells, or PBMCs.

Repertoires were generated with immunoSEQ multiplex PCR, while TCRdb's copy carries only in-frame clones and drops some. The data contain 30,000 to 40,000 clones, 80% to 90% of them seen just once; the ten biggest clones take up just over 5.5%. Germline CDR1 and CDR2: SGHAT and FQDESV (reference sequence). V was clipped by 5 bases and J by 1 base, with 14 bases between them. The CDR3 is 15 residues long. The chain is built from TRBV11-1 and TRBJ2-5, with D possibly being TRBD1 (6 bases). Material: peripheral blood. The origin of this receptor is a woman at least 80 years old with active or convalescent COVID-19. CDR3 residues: CASSPLDRIQETQYF. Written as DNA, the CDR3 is TGTGCCAGCAGCCCCCTTGACAGGATCCAAGAGACCCAGTACTTC.